The TCR beta chain described here comes from a study of T cells after yellow fever vaccination. Trimming removed 0 bases from V and 4 bases from J, with 17 bases in between. This CDR3 region has 17 residues. Germline CDR1 is SGHNT and CDR2 is YYREEE (reference sequence). By 5'RACE template switching, TCR cDNA was produced, with a universal primer site and UMIs added in the process. In TCRdb, the 5' RACE reads were re-called with MiXCR into one record per CDR3 protein. This table has some 350,000 distinct CDR3 sequences, around 3.9% appearing once. This clonotype was seen just once. Antigen specificity is unknown. Study results and caveats: Within FACS-sorted repertoires, abundant clonotypes contaminating from the bulk population could be present. Reappearance after the booster was seen for most primary-vaccination clones, at about 95% CD4 and around 90% CD8.

The chain recombines TRBV5-4 with TRBJ1-3, with TRBD1 as a possible D gene (6 bases). The receptor was isolated from a man in his late teens or twenties who received the YFV17D yellow fever vaccine. This material consisted of PBMCs, taken 5 days after the yellow fever booster vaccination. The CDR3 nucleotides are TGTGCCAGCAGCTTGGGGACAGTCCTTTCCAGAGGAAACACCATATATTTT. Translating it yields CASSLGTVLSRGNTIYF.